This paragraph covers one T cell receptor beta chain sequence. Its antigen is currently not known. No much larger clone exists at a distance of one base, and base qualities are not known. Receptor libraries were prepared by 5' RACE. TCRdb shows the sequencer as Illumina HiSeq 2500. A second PCR of about 7 to 12 cycles was run with a J-beta primer mix and a sample-barcoded 5' primer. A unique molecular identifier was introduced onto each TCR beta cDNA molecule by a template-switch 5' adaptor carrying 12 random nucleotides. At least 2.5 million CDR3-containing paired-end reads were obtained from each sample. First-strand cDNA was synthesized from all RNA with the Mint cDNA synthesis kit, primed by a TRBC-specific oligonucleotide. All cDNA was treated with uracil-DNA glycosylase and then went through a first 18-cycle PCR with the universal primers M1SS and BC2_uni_R. As for the authors' bioinformatics: For normalization, 1 million high-quality reads were randomly selected from each sample, with every read carrying a distinct molecular identifier. Instead of being binned into consensus sequences, reads with shared molecular identifiers were discarded. MiTCR, set to a Q25 quality threshold and the strictest error-elimination algorithm, was used for CDR3 identification, clonotype clustering and error correction. A nonparametric unseen species model with Euler transformation was used to estimate a lower bound on total TCR beta diversity. Using fastp trimming at Q25 and MiXCR clonotype assembly, TCRdb reanalyzed the public sequencing data and kept in-frame beta chains. Identical CDR3 proteins give one entry, which carries the most common genes and DNA. Clone size and V and J calls follow TCRdb, not the original study. Across this sample there are 2 million or so distinct CDR3 sequences, with about 50% seen only once. The ten largest clones capture around 2.1% of the sample.

Systemically healthy Caucasian individuals from Russia, 35 to 50 in total and aged about 6 to 100 years, were included as donors. Each donor gave 8.5 to 10 milliliters of peripheral blood, collected into EDTA-treated Vacutainer tubes. Ficoll-Paque density-gradient centrifugation was used to isolate PBMCs, with at least 6.5 million per sample. Trizol reagent was used to extract total RNA from the PBMCs, yielding at least 6 micrograms per sample. For every donor, an aliquot of PBMCs went through flow cytometry to measure the percentages of naive CD45RAhigh/CD27high T cells. The entry originates in a study of blood T cells in healthy people across ages (dated by TCRdb to about 2015). General notes on the study: In model experiments, roughly one uniquely barcoded TCR beta cDNA molecule per two T cells was captured by template switching. The donors were divided into four age groups: young (average around 15 years), middle-aged (about 39), aged (about 56) and long-lived (82). Donors of different ages were randomly distributed across sequencing lanes to avoid experimental bias. Two additional independent replicas of 1 million unique cDNA reads from the same blood draw were analyzed for two donors (one aged 18 to 30 and one aged 80 or older). Age-related changes in TCR beta repertoire diversity were measured in the study by deep sequencing normalized with unique cDNA molecular identifiers. Study-wide findings and limitations: Compared with the aged group, more naive CD4+ T cells, fewer expanded clones and increased TCR diversity were shown by the long-lived group, suggesting age selection. The percentage of naive T cells measured by flow cytometry correlated strongly with observed TCR beta diversity. As age increased, observed TCR beta diversity per million T cells dropped in a roughly linear way, and a significant reduction was already evident by age around 41. Estimates of total diversity based on one million sequenced T cells were considered lower bounds and underestimates. Donor CMV infection status was unknown, potentially confounding age-related changes in expanded clonotypes. Since profiling was done on bulk unsorted PBMCs, naive and antigen-experienced compartments could not be conclusively compared.

The cysteine opens and the phenylalanine closes a CDR3 of 15 amino acids. The DNA shown is the 45-base CDR3, in frame from base 1. CDR1 and CDR2, looked up from the germline V gene, are MNHEY and SVGAGI. V sheds 6 bases and J sheds 1 base, leaving 14 bases between their ends. Sequenced sample: blood. The receptor was isolated from a middle-aged woman in good health. The rearrangement joined TRBV6-5 to TRBJ2-3; no D gene is confidently identified. This receptor carries the CDR3 CASSRTWSGTDTQYF. The DNA sequence is given as TGTGCCAGCAGCCGTACTTGGTCTGGCACAGATACGCAGTATTTT.